What follows are 3 T cell receptor beta chains derived from one specimen sequenced in a study of T-cell reconstitution after alpha-beta-depleted transplantation in children. Unique molecular identifiers were used in preparing the TCRbeta library. A single record per CDR3 protein comes from TCRdb applying MiXCR to the PCR reads. The repertoire includes approximately 510,000 distinct CDR3 sequences, approximately 16% of them detected once, and roughly 3.3% sits in the top ten. The sequencing here drew on PBMCs from the stem cell graft donor, taken from the stem cell graft. These receptors all come from a human donor who donated a stem cell graft to a child with acute lymphoblastic leukemia.

As DNA, the CDR3 is TGTGCCAGCAGGGGCAGCGGGAGCTACGAGCAGTACTTC. Translating gives CASRGSGSYEQYF. The V and J genes are TRBV7-2 and TRBJ2-7, with 8 bases identical to TRBD2. CDR3 length equals 13 residues. CDR1 SGHTA and CDR2 FQGNSA come from the germline V gene. The V gene end was trimmed by 6 bases and the J gene end by 3 bases; junction bases not matched to a gene: 4.

The chain is built from TRBV20-1 and TRBJ1-1; D remains ambiguous. This CDR3 is built from 13 residues. The V gene's germline CDR1 is DFQATT and CDR2 SNEGSKA (reference sequence). The V end was cut by 5 bases, the J end by 8 bases, with 18 bases between. The CDR3 DNA reads TGCAGTGCTGACAAACCGGAGGAGTTCGAAGCTTTCTTT. Translation gives CSADKPEEFEAFF.

This clonotype occurred a few times. The chain links TRBV20-1 to TRBJ2-7, with D maybe TRBD2 (5 bases). Germline assignment: CDR1 DFQATT and CDR2 SNEGSKA (reference sequence). The CDR3 is made up of 17 amino acids. The germline V and J ends were trimmed by 1 base and 2 bases, with 21 bases remaining between them. Here the CDR3 DNA reads TGCAGTGCTAGAGGTCCCCAGGTACGGGATCTGACCTACGAGCAGTACTTC. It yields the protein CSARGPQVRDLTYEQYF.